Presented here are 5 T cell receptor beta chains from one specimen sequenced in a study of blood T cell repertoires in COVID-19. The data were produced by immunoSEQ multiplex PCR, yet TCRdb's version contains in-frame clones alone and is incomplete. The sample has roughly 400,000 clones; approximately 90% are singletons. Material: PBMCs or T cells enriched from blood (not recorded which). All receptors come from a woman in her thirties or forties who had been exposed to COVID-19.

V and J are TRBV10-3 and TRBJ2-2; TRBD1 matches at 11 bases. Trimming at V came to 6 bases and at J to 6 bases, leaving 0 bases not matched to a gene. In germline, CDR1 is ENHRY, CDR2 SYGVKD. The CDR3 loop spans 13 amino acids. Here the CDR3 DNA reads TGTGCCATCAGGGGACAGGGGGCCGGGGAGCTGTTTTTT. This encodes CAIRGQGAGELFF.

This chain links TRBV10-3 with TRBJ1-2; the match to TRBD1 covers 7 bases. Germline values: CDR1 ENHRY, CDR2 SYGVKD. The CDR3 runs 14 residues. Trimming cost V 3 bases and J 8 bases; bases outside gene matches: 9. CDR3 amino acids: CAISETLQGDGYTF. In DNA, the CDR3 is TGTGCCATCAGTGAAACCCTGCAGGGGGACGGCTACACCTTC.

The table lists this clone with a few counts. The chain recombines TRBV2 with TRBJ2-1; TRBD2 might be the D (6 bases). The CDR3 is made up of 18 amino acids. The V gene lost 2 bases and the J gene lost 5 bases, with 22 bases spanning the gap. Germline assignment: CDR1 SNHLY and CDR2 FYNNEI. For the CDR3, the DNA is TGTGCCAGCAGTGAACCGTCCGGTGGCGGGAACATCCACAATGAGCAGTTCTTC. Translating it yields CASSEPSGGGNIHNEQFF.

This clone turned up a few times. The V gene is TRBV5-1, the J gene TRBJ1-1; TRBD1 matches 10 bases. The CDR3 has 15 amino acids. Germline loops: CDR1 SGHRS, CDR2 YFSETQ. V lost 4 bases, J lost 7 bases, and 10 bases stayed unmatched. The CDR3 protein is CASSTRQGAAGEAFF. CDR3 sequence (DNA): TGCGCCAGCAGCACCCGACAGGGGGCGGCTGGTGAAGCTTTCTTT.

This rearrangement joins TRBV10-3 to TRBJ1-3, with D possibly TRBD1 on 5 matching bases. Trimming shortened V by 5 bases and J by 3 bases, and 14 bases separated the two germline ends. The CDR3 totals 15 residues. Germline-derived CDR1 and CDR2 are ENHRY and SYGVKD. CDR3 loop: CAISPRDSGGNTIYF. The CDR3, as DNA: TGTGCCATCAGTCCCAGGGATTCAGGTGGAAACACCATATATTTT.